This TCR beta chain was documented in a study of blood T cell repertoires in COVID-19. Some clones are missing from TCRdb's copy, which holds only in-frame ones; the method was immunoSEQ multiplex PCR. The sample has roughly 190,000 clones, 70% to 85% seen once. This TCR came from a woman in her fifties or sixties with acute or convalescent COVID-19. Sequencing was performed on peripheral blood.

This CDR3 reads CASRTGRRNSPLHF. CDR3 nucleotide sequence: TGTGCCAGCCGGACAGGGCGACGTAATTCACCCCTCCACTTT. The V and J genes are TRBV28 and TRBJ1-6; 8 nucleotides match TRBD1. This CDR3 contains 14 residues. CDR1 MDHEN and CDR2 SYDVKM come from the germline V gene. Trimming at V came to 8 bases and at J to 6 bases, leaving 6 bases not matched to a gene.